The 15 T cell receptor beta chains listed next were all sequenced from one sample in a study of blood T cell repertoires in COVID-19. Measured with immunoSEQ multiplex PCR; TCRdb has only the in-frame clones, and not every one. The table records about 110,000 clones, around 84% of them present only once. The sample taken for sequencing was peripheral blood. The receptors were gathered from a woman of 80 years or more with active or convalescent COVID-19.

The J gene is TRBJ1-2, the V gene TRBV5-5; perhaps TRBD1 as D (6 bases). The germline V gene encodes CDR1 SGHKS and CDR2 YYEKEE (reference sequence). The length of the CDR3 is 13 residues. V lost 3 bases, J lost 4 bases, and 10 bases lay in between. DNA for the CDR3: TGTGCCAGCAGCTCCGGACAGCGCTATGGCTACACCTTC. Protein sequence: CASSSGQRYGYTF.

The chain recombines TRBV6-1 with TRBJ2-5; TRBD2 matches at 9 bases. Trimming took 2 bases from V and 4 from J; bases not matched to a gene: 5. Germline V gene sequence: CDR1 MNHNS, CDR2 SASEGT. This CDR3 region has 15 residues. CDR3 protein: CASSELAGRRETQYF. CDR3 DNA: TGTGCCAGCAGTGAACTAGCGGGGAGGAGAGAGACCCAGTACTTC.

The sample holds one count of this clone. The chain carries TRBV5-1 and TRBJ1-2; 9 nucleotides match TRBD1. The CDR3 is 15 residues long. Trimming cost V 2 bases and J 7 bases; bases outside gene matches: 9. Looked up from germline, CDR1 is SGHRS and CDR2 is YFSETQ. CDR3 loop: CASSLGPRQGGGYTF. CDR3 DNA: TGCGCCAGCAGCTTAGGACCCCGACAGGGGGGTGGCTACACCTTC.

The J gene is TRBJ1-5, the V gene TRBV9; tentative D call: TRBD1 (6 bases). The CDR3 length is 15 residues. The germline V and J ends were trimmed by 0 bases and 2 bases, with 9 bases remaining between them. From germline, CDR1 is SGDLS and CDR2 YYNGEE. This CDR3 is CASSVGRGGNQPQHF. CDR3 DNA sequence: TGTGCCAGCAGCGTAGGCAGGGGTGGCAATCAGCCCCAGCATTTT.

V and J are TRBV12-3 or TRBV12-4 and TRBJ1-1; D gene ambiguous. The CDR3 loop spans 13 amino acids. The V and J ends lost 3 bases and 5 bases respectively, with 10 bases between them. CDR3 region: CASSFRGGTEAFF. In DNA form, the CDR3 reads TGTGCCAGCAGTTTTCGGGGTGGGACTGAAGCTTTCTTT.

The CDR3 DNA is TGTGCCAGCACGCTCGGGTACGAGCAGTACTTC. Protein product: CASTLGYEQYF. V usage is TRBV25-1 and J usage is TRBJ2-7; D not resolved. V was pared by 7 bases and J by 4 bases, with 8 bases between. The germline V gene encodes CDR1 MGHDK and CDR2 SYGVNS. This CDR3 is built from 11 residues.

This chain links TRBV19 with TRBJ1-3, with D unresolved. V dropped 0 bases and J dropped 2 bases, with 23 bases sitting between them. The CDR3 is 20 residues long. The germline V gene has CDR1 LNHDA and CDR2 SQIVND (reference sequence). CDR3 DNA sequence: TGTGCCAGTAGTATAGATATGAACCTCTCTCCCGCGATTCCTGGAAACACCATATATTTT. This codes for CASSIDMNLSPAIPGNTIYF.

The chain recombines TRBV9 with TRBJ2-5; no clear D gene. The CDR3 extends over 15 amino acids. The V gene's germline CDR1 is SGDLS and CDR2 YYNGEE. Trimming pared 4 bases from V and 1 base from J, leaving 14 bases between. The CDR3 sequence: CASSPGGSSQETQYF. CDR3 in DNA: TGTGCCAGCAGCCCAGGTGGAAGCAGCCAAGAGACCCAGTACTTC.

The gene calls are TRBV19 and TRBJ2-5, with 10 bases identical to TRBD1. CDR1 is LNHDA and CDR2 is SQIVND in the germline V gene (reference sequence). The CDR3 extends over 14 amino acids. V shed 9 bases, J shed 5 bases, and the junction held 9 bases outside the gene matches. CDR3 bases: TGTGCCAGCAGGACAGGGGGTGTGGGGGAGACCCAGTACTTC. This sequence encodes CASRTGGVGETQYF.

The chain couples TRBV24-1 to TRBJ2-2; possibly TRBD2 for D (5 bases). The CDR3 has 16 amino acids. Per germline, CDR1 KGHDR and CDR2 SFDVKD. V was clipped by 5 bases and J by 4 bases, with 16 bases between them. The CDR3 here is CATSGAGPHFTGELFF. CDR3 sequence (DNA): TGTGCCACCAGTGGGGCGGGCCCACATTTCACCGGGGAGCTGTTTTTT.

The chain recombines TRBV7-9 with TRBJ1-4; D not resolved. V was cut by 4 bases and J by 0 bases, with 9 bases left in between. The CDR3 runs 15 residues. Germline-derived CDR1 and CDR2 are SEHNR and FQNEAQ (reference sequence). CDR3 in DNA: TGTGCCAGCAGCTCCCTCCCTGCAACTAATGAAAAACTGTTTTTT. Its protein is CASSSLPATNEKLFF.

The chain joins TRBV4-1 to TRBJ2-5, with 7 positions matching TRBD1. The V gene's germline CDR1 is MGHRA and CDR2 YSYEKL. The CDR3 runs 15 residues. With V trimmed by 4 bases and J by 5 bases, 10 bases remained unmatched. In DNA, the CDR3 is TGCGCCAGCAGCCCAAACCCCACAGGGGAGGAGACCCAGTACTTC. Its protein product is CASSPNPTGEETQYF.

The chain joins TRBV28 to TRBJ1-5, with D maybe TRBD1 (6 bases). V shed 3 bases and J shed 4 bases, with 10 bases lying between them. Germline CDR1 reads MDHEN; CDR2 reads SYDVKM. This CDR3 has 14 residues. The CDR3 nucleotides read TGTGCCAGCAGTTTTGGGACAATAAATCAGCCCCAGCATTTT. This translates into CASSFGTINQPQHF. Complete variable domain (other parts from reference TRBV28 and TRBJ1-5): DVKVTQSSRYLVKRTGEKVFLECVQDMDHENMFWYRQDPGLGLRLIYFSYDVKMKEKGDIPEGYSVSREKKERFSLILESASTNQTSMYLCASSFGTINQPQHFGDGTRLSIL.

The chain links TRBV18 to TRBJ1-1; possible D gene TRBD1, 5 bases. V was trimmed by 0 bases and J by 3 bases, leaving 20 bases between them. The CDR3 extends over 18 amino acids. Germline values: CDR1 KGHSH, CDR2 LQKENI. CDR3 region: CASSPPSLGGKGHTEAFF. The CDR3, as DNA: TGTGCCAGCTCACCACCGTCGCTCGGGGGTAAGGGTCACACTGAAGCTTTCTTT. Drawing the rest from reference TRBV18 and TRBJ1-1, the complete variable domain is NAGVMQNPRHLVRRRGQEARLRCSPMKGHSHVYWYRQLPEEGLKFMVYLQKENIIDESGMPKERFSAEFPKEGPSILRIQQVVRGDSAAYFCASSPPSLGGKGHTEAFFGQGTRLTVV.

The chain uses TRBV11-3 and TRBJ2-5; tentative D call: TRBD2 (7 bases). Germline V CDR1 and CDR2: SGHNT, YENEEA. Trimming shortened V by 0 bases and J by 1 base, and 9 bases separated the two germline ends. CDR3 length equals 15 residues. The DNA of the CDR3 is TGTGCCAGCAGCTTAGATGCGGGGGCCCAAGAGACCCAGTACTTC. Translated: CASSLDAGAQETQYF.